These 13 T cell receptor beta chains were all obtained from the same sample, sequenced in a study of OX40 agonist ivuxolimab in advanced cancers. Sequencing used immunoSEQ multiplex PCR; TCRdb keeps in-frame clones, though not all of them. The data contain over 45,000 clones, under 85% of them singletons. The specimen was CD4+ or CD8+ T cells sorted from blood, collected in a trial of the OX40 agonist ivuxolimab. These receptors came from an adult with an advanced solid tumor such as melanoma, head and neck, liver or kidney cancer.

This clone has a single count. V is TRBV19 and J is TRBJ2-1, with D unclear. Germline assignment: CDR1 LNHDA and CDR2 SQIVND (reference sequence). Deletions cut 7 bases from V and 4 bases from J, with 14 bases between. CDR3 size: 14 residues. The CDR3: CASKNGILYNEQFF. CDR3 nucleotide sequence: TGTGCCAGTAAGAACGGCATTTTATACAATGAGCAGTTCTTC.

V usage is TRBV6-4 and J usage is TRBJ1-2; 8 bases agree with TRBD1. The CDR3 is 14 amino acids. Germline CDR1 and CDR2: MRHNA and SNTAGT. With V trimmed by 3 bases and J by 5 bases, 5 bases remained unmatched. The CDR3 spells CASSEAHRGYGYTF. DNA of the CDR3: TGTGCCAGCAGTGAGGCCCACAGGGGGTATGGCTACACCTTC.

CDR3 sequence: CASSHRGGYNSPLHF. For the CDR3, the DNA is TGTGCCAGCAGCCACAGGGGGGGTTATAATTCACCCCTCCACTTT. J is TRBJ1-6 and V is TRBV28; 8 nucleotides align to TRBD1. V was pared by 6 bases and J by 4 bases, with 5 bases of the junction left unmatched. CDR1 and CDR2 (germline): MDHEN, SYDVKM. This CDR3 has 15 amino acids.

This chain connects TRBV6-1 to TRBJ2-7; 9 positions match TRBD1. The V and J ends lost 4 bases and 1 base, in that order; junction bases with no gene match: 5. Germline CDR1 reads MNHNS; CDR2 reads SASEGT. The CDR3 spans 15 residues. The CDR3 DNA sequence: TGTGCCAGCAGTGCTACTGGGACAGGGTCCTACGAGCAGTACTTC. This translates into CASSATGTGSYEQYF.

The chain links TRBV29-1 to TRBJ2-1; D tentatively fits TRBD1 or TRBD2 (6 bases each). Per the germline V gene, CDR1 is SQVTM and CDR2 is ANQGSEA. The CDR3 consists of 15 residues. The V end lost 6 bases, the J end lost 2 bases, and 17 bases lay between the germline ends. CDR3 sequence: CSVGATGRPYNEQFF. The CDR3 DNA is TGCAGCGTAGGCGCCACAGGGAGGCCCTACAATGAGCAGTTCTTC.

The gene calls are TRBV19 and TRBJ1-1; tentatively, D is TRBD1 (6 bases). Germline CDR1 is LNHDA and CDR2 is SQIVND (reference sequence). There are 16 residues in the CDR3. V was cut by 6 bases and J by 2 bases, with 19 bases left in between. CDR3 sequence reads: CASSPLGGGPNTEAFF. The DNA for the CDR3 is TGTGCCAGTAGCCCACTCGGTGGGGGCCCTAACACTGAAGCTTTCTTT.

The chain employs TRBV11-2 and TRBJ2-5; 8 nucleotides match TRBD1. From germline, CDR1 is SGHAT and CDR2 FQNNGV. With V trimmed by 4 bases and J by 7 bases, 5 bases remained unmatched. The CDR3 length is 13 residues. CDR3 loop: CASSYRQGATQYF. DNA for the CDR3: TGTGCCAGCAGCTACCGGCAGGGGGCGACCCAGTACTTC.

The chain joins TRBV16 to TRBJ2-5; 8 nucleotides agree with TRBD1. CDR3 length: 15 amino acids. CDR1 and CDR2 from the germline V gene are KGHSY and FQNENV. Trimming at V came to 2 bases and at J to 5 bases, leaving 7 bases not matched to a gene. The CDR3 spells CASSQDRGGRETQYF. In DNA, the CDR3 is TGTGCCAGCAGCCAAGACAGGGGTGGTCGGGAGACCCAGTACTTC.

The CDR3 DNA follows: TGTGCCAGTACCTTCAGGGGACGAGGGCAGCCCCAGCATTTT. Protein sequence: CASTFRGRGQPQHF. The chain recombines TRBV19 with TRBJ1-5; possibly TRBD1 for D (6 bases). Per the germline V gene, CDR1 is LNHDA and CDR2 is SQIVND (reference sequence). With 7 bases removed from V and 7 bases from J, the gap between germline ends came to 17 bases. The CDR3 runs 14 residues.

V gene TRBV9 combines with J gene TRBJ1-1; 7 bases fit TRBD1. V was pared by 2 bases and J by 3 bases, with 7 bases of the junction left unmatched. The CDR3 sequence is 15 residues long. Germline values: CDR1 SGDLS, CDR2 YYNGEE. The CDR3 loop is CASSVTGVGDTEAFF. CDR3 coding DNA: TGTGCCAGCAGCGTCACAGGGGTTGGGGACACTGAAGCTTTCTTT.

This clone showed up just once. V gene TRBV29-1 combines with J gene TRBJ2-1; 9 bases are shared with TRBD1. Germline assignment: CDR1 SQVTM and CDR2 ANQGSEA. With V trimmed by 2 bases and J by 2 bases, 7 bases remained unmatched. The CDR3 covers 16 residues. The CDR3 sequence: CSVEPPDRGAYNEQFF. The DNA for the CDR3 is TGCAGCGTTGAACCTCCGGACAGGGGCGCCTACAATGAGCAGTTCTTC.

J is TRBJ1-5 and V is TRBV19; no clear D gene. V lost 5 bases and J 4 bases, leaving 12 bases between the germline ends. The CDR3 is 14 amino acids. Germline-derived CDR1 and CDR2 are LNHDA and SQIVND (reference sequence). In nucleotides, the CDR3 is TGTGCCAGTAGTCCCGACATGAGGAATCAGCCCCAGCATTTT. Residues: CASSPDMRNQPQHF.

The rearrangement joins TRBV10-1 to TRBJ2-1; TRBD2 agrees at 9 bases. The germline V gene encodes CDR1 WNHNN and CDR2 SYGVQD (reference sequence). The CDR3 is 14 residues long. V shed 5 bases, J shed 10 bases, and the junction held 9 bases outside the gene matches. The chain's CDR3 is CASSLAGAPGEQFF. Here the CDR3 DNA reads TGCGCCAGCAGTTTAGCGGGAGCCCCGGGGGAGCAGTTCTTC.